This T cell receptor beta chain was captured in a study of cytomegalovirus exposure and HLA in healthy donors. This clone is a singleton in its sample. The PCR ran on 60 Vbeta and 13 Jbeta primers. TCRdb's copy holds only in-frame clones and misses some; the assay was immunoSEQ multiplex PCR. Among approximately 97,000 clones listed, 81% were seen once. The material sequenced was PBMCs. This clonotype originated in a man between 35 and 55 years old in good health and CMV-seropositive.

CDR3 DNA: TGTGCCAGCAGTGACAACAGTGGGTTTGAACTGTTTTTT. Its protein is CASSDNSGFELFF. The V and J genes are TRBV6-5 and TRBJ1-4; no reliable D call. The V end lost 5 bases, the J end lost 12 bases, and 16 bases lay between the germline ends. This CDR3 has 13 residues. Germline V gene lookup returns CDR1 MNHEY and CDR2 SVGAGI.